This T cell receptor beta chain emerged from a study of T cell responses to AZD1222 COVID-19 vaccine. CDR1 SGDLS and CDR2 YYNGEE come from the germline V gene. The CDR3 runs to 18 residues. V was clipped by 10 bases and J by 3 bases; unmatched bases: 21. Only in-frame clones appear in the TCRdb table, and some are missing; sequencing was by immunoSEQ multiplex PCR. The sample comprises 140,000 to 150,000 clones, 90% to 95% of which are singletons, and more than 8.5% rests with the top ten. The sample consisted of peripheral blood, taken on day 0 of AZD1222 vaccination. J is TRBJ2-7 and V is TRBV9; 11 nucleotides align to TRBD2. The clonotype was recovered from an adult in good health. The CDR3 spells CACRRGAAGTSGDYEQYF. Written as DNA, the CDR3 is TGTGCCTGCCGCCGGGGGGCTGCCGGGACTAGCGGTGACTACGAGCAGTACTTC.